A selection of T cell receptor beta chains follows, all from one sample in a study of blood T cells in healthy people across ages. TCRdb processed the 5' RACE reads anew with MiXCR; each CDR3 protein has one entry. The sample records about 1,400,000 distinct CDR3 sequences, roughly 40% being singletons. The sample taken for sequencing was blood. These receptor sequences come from a woman between 18 and 29 years old in good health. Both conserved end residues are part of each CDR3. Fields, in order: CDR3 protein, CDR3 DNA, clone size, D gene, J gene, V gene. D genes are given only for firm matches. Clone size is given for some rows only: seen once, a few or many times, or a class if the clone is expanded.

CDR3aa: CSASPPGLAGFEQFF
CDR3nt: TGCAGTGCTTCCCCCCCGGGACTAGCGGGATTCGAGCAGTTCTTC
abundance: few
d_gene: TRBD2
j_gene: TRBJ2-1
v_gene: TRBV20-1

CDR3aa: CSVEDSRIREKLFF
CDR3nt: TGCAGCGTTGAAGATTCAAGGATTCGAGAAAAACTGTTTTTT
abundance: few
d_gene: -
j_gene: TRBJ1-4
v_gene: TRBV29-1

CDR3aa: CASSLAWDSGSDEQFF
CDR3nt: TGCGCCAGCAGCTTGGCCTGGGACAGCGGATCCGATGAGCAGTTCTTC
abundance: -
d_gene: TRBD1
j_gene: TRBJ2-1
v_gene: TRBV5-1

CDR3aa: CASILGETQYF
CDR3nt: TGTGCCAGTATTCTTGGAGAGACCCAGTACTTC
abundance: -
d_gene: -
j_gene: TRBJ2-5
v_gene: TRBV19

CDR3aa: CASSLAGAVLPYEQYF
CDR3nt: TGTGCCAGCAGCTTAGCCGGGGCTGTACTGCCCTACGAGCAGTACTTC
abundance: -
d_gene: -
j_gene: TRBJ2-7
v_gene: TRBV11-2

CDR3aa: CSARRPQQGLRETQYF
CDR3nt: TGCAGTGCTAGGCGCCCCCAACAGGGCCTTCGGGAGACCCAGTACTTC
abundance: -
d_gene: -
j_gene: TRBJ2-5
v_gene: TRBV20-1

CDR3aa: CASSDKNTNTGFYEQYF
CDR3nt: TGTGCCAGCAGCGATAAAAATACTAACACTGGATTCTACGAGCAGTACTTC
abundance: -
d_gene: -
j_gene: TRBJ2-7
v_gene: TRBV3-1

CDR3aa: CASSGTPGQIMGEQYF
CDR3nt: TGTGCCAGCAGCGGGACTCCGGGACAGATAATGGGCGAGCAGTACTTC
abundance: -
d_gene: TRBD1
j_gene: TRBJ2-7
v_gene: TRBV9

CDR3aa: CASSLNNGEQYF
CDR3nt: TGTGCCAGCAGCTTAAATAACGGCGAGCAGTACTTC
abundance: -
d_gene: -
j_gene: TRBJ2-7
v_gene: TRBV7-3

CDR3aa: CASSPGAAGGGDEQFF
CDR3nt: TGTGCCAGCAGCCCTGGGGCAGCGGGAGGGGGAGATGAGCAGTTCTTC
abundance: -
d_gene: TRBD2
j_gene: TRBJ2-1
v_gene: TRBV4-2

CDR3aa: CASSGNAGYTF
CDR3nt: TGTGCCAGCAGTGGGAACGCCGGCTACACCTTC
abundance: -
d_gene: -
j_gene: TRBJ1-2
v_gene: TRBV2

CDR3aa: CASSPRRTADTQYF
CDR3nt: TGTGCCAGCTCACCTCGCCGGACGGCAGATACGCAGTATTTT
abundance: -
d_gene: -
j_gene: TRBJ2-3
v_gene: TRBV18

CDR3aa: CASSLEETSGAAQFF
CDR3nt: TGTGCCAGCAGCTTAGAGGAGACTAGCGGGGCAGCTCAGTTCTTC
abundance: -
d_gene: TRBD2
j_gene: TRBJ2-1
v_gene: TRBV7-2

CDR3aa: CSAARLAGGRNEQFF
CDR3nt: TGCAGTGCTGCCCGACTAGCGGGGGGTAGGAATGAGCAGTTCTTC
abundance: -
d_gene: TRBD2
j_gene: TRBJ2-1
v_gene: TRBV20-1

CDR3aa: CASSQGIARGEQFF
CDR3nt: TGTGCCAGCAGCCAAGGTATAGCCAGGGGTGAGCAGTTCTTC
abundance: -
d_gene: -
j_gene: TRBJ2-1
v_gene: TRBV11-2

CDR3aa: CASSHGYGNQPQHF
CDR3nt: TGTGCCAGCAGCCATGGGTACGGCAATCAGCCCCAGCATTTT
abundance: -
d_gene: -
j_gene: TRBJ1-5
v_gene: TRBV3-1

CDR3aa: CASSYPVGGKIDTQYF
CDR3nt: TGTGCCAGCAGTTATCCGGTTGGGGGGAAGATAGATACGCAGTATTTT
abundance: -
d_gene: -
j_gene: TRBJ2-3
v_gene: TRBV6-5

CDR3aa: CSARAGGISTDTQYF
CDR3nt: TGCAGTGCTAGAGCTGGCGGGATTAGCACAGATACGCAGTATTTT
abundance: -
d_gene: -
j_gene: TRBJ2-3
v_gene: TRBV20-1

CDR3aa: CSVAQSSYNEQYF
CDR3nt: TGCAGCGTTGCGCAGAGCTCCTACAATGAGCAGTACTTC
abundance: few
d_gene: -
j_gene: TRBJ2-7
v_gene: TRBV29-1

CDR3aa: CASSPGWVTYGYTF
CDR3nt: TGTGCCAGCAGTCCCGGCTGGGTAACCTATGGCTACACCTTC
abundance: -
d_gene: -
j_gene: TRBJ1-2
v_gene: TRBV27

CDR3aa: CASHLAGAKNIQYF
CDR3nt: TGTGCCAGCCACTTAGCGGGGGCCAAAAACATTCAGTACTTC
abundance: -
d_gene: TRBD2
j_gene: TRBJ2-4
v_gene: TRBV28

CDR3aa: CASSQEVGAVGNTIYF
CDR3nt: TGCGCCAGCAGCCAAGAGGTCGGGGCAGTTGGAAACACCATATATTTT
abundance: -
d_gene: -
j_gene: TRBJ1-3
v_gene: TRBV4-1